The next 18 T cell receptor beta chains were all read from a single sample in a study of T cell responses to AZD1222 COVID-19 vaccine. Some clones are missing from TCRdb's copy, which holds only in-frame ones; the method was immunoSEQ multiplex PCR. The sample lists more than 150,000 clones; approximately 89% were seen once. The sequencing here drew on peripheral blood, taken 28 days after the second AZD1222 dose. The receptor source for this set is an adult who received the AZD1222 COVID-19 vaccine.

The CDR3 reads CASSASGVVSYGYTF. In DNA, the CDR3 is TGTGCCAGCAGTGCCTCAGGGGTGGTAAGCTATGGCTACACCTTC. The chain joins TRBV7-9 to TRBJ1-2; D is possibly TRBD1 (6 bases). CDR3 length: 15 amino acids. The V and J ends lost 6 bases and 4 bases respectively, with 18 bases between them. Germline loops: CDR1 SEHNR, CDR2 FQNEAQ (reference sequence).

The chain combines TRBV7-9 with TRBJ1-1; possible D gene TRBD1, 5 bases. The CDR3 covers 13 residues. Trimming pared 11 bases from V and 0 bases from J, leaving 13 bases between. From germline, CDR1 is SEHNR and CDR2 FQNEAQ (reference sequence). The CDR3 is CAPRVVLNTEAFF. CDR3 bases: TGTGCCCCCAGGGTGGTATTGAACACTGAAGCTTTCTTT.

The chain uses TRBV9 and TRBJ2-1; D ambiguous. Germline CDR1 SGDLS, CDR2 YYNGEE. The V gene lost 0 bases and the J gene lost 4 bases, with 11 bases spanning the gap. The CDR3 totals 15 residues. CDR3 residues: CASSVVSAPYNEQFF. The CDR3 bases are TGTGCCAGCAGCGTAGTGAGCGCACCTTACAATGAGCAGTTCTTC. Full variable domain (missing parts from reference TRBV9 and TRBJ2-1): DSGVTQTPKHLITATGQRVTLRCSPRSGDLSVYWYQQSLDQGLQFLIQYYNGEERAKGNILERFSAQQFPDLHSELNLSSLELGDSALYFCASSVVSAPYNEQFFGPGTRLTVL.

The chain links TRBV11-2 to TRBJ1-3; D uncertain. Trimming pared 5 bases from V and 1 base from J, leaving 9 bases between. Germline CDR1 SGHAT, CDR2 FQNNGV. The CDR3 is 14 amino acids. CDR3 residues: CASSRRGSGNTIYF. The CDR3 region has the DNA TGTGCCAGCAGCCGACGAGGATCTGGAAACACCATATATTTT.

This chain joins TRBV7-3 and TRBJ2-5, with TRBD2 as a possible D gene (5 bases). Germline values: CDR1 SGHTA, CDR2 FQGTGA. The V end was cut by 5 bases, the J end by 2 bases, with 9 bases between. This CDR3 region has 13 residues. The CDR3 spells CASSLGEQETQYF. CDR3 sequence (DNA): TGTGCCAGCAGCCTCGGGGAACAAGAGACCCAGTACTTC.

The chain combines TRBV10-1 with TRBJ1-2, with 8 bases fitting TRBD1. The trim removed 4 bases at V and 7 bases at J, leaving 5 bases unmatched. Germline CDR1 and CDR2: WNHNN and SYGVQD (reference sequence). The CDR3 sequence is 13 residues long. CDR3 nucleotides: TGCGCCAGCAGTGCGACAGGGGCAGGTGGCTACACCTTC. The encoded protein is CASSATGAGGYTF.

A remark on this clone: The identical CDR3 is also encoded by other nucleotide sequences in the sample. The V call is TRBV29-1, the J call TRBJ2-7; either TRBD1 or TRBD2 may fit D (5 bases each). Germline CDR1 SQVTM, CDR2 ANQGSEA. The CDR3 has 12 amino acids. The V gene lost 4 bases and the J gene lost 2 bases, with 9 bases spanning the gap. CDR3 sequence (DNA): TGCAGCGTTGGACGGGACGCCTACGAGCAGTACTTC. As protein: CSVGRDAYEQYF.

The chain recombines TRBV9 with TRBJ2-7; possibly TRBD2 for D (6 bases). Trimming shortened V by 4 bases and J by 4 bases, and 15 bases separated the two germline ends. The germline V gene encodes CDR1 SGDLS and CDR2 YYNGEE. CDR3 length equals 14 residues. The chain's CDR3 is CASSPGAGGYEQYF. The DNA of the CDR3 is TGTGCCAGCAGCCCTGGGGCCGGGGGATACGAGCAGTACTTC.

V and J are TRBV25-1 and TRBJ2-7; D is ambiguous. Trimming removed 5 bases at V and 6 bases at J, with 8 bases between. CDR1 and CDR2 from the germline V gene are MGHDK and SYGVNS. CDR3 length: 11 residues. The CDR3 reads CASSRGREQYF. DNA of the CDR3: TGTGCCAGCAGTCGAGGCCGCGAGCAGTACTTC.

The chain links TRBV5-1 to TRBJ2-3, with 10 bases identical to TRBD2. J lost 2 bases, V lost 4 bases, and 13 bases had no gene match. Germline-derived CDR1 and CDR2 are SGHRS and YFSETQ. CDR3 length equals 18 residues. The CDR3 sequence: CASSRDLRTSGSTDTQYF. The CDR3 DNA reads TGCGCCAGCAGCCGTGACCTCCGGACTAGCGGATCCACAGATACGCAGTATTTT.

The chain employs TRBV19 and TRBJ2-7; TRBD2 agrees at 10 bases. The CDR3 is made up of 14 amino acids. CDR1 and CDR2 (germline): LNHDA, SQIVND (reference sequence). V dropped 5 bases and J dropped 0; count of bases not matched to a gene: 1. In DNA, the CDR3 is TGTGCCAGTAGTTCTAGCGGGAGCTCCTACGAGCAGTACTTC. Translated, it gives CASSSSGSSYEQYF.

The rearrangement links TRBV7-2 to TRBJ2-3, with TRBD2 matching 11 bases. The CDR3 length is 15 residues. J lost 4 bases, V lost 4 bases, and 4 bases had no gene match. CDR1 is SGHTA and CDR2 is FQGNSA in the germline V gene. CDR3 region: CASSSGLAGADTQYF. The CDR3, as DNA: TGTGCCAGCAGCTCAGGACTAGCGGGTGCAGATACGCAGTATTTT. The whole variable domain, remainder taken from reference TRBV7-2 and TRBJ2-3, is GAGVSQSPSNKVTEKGKDVELRCDPISGHTALYWYRQSLGQGLEFLIYFQGNSAPDKSGLPSDRFSAERTGGSVSTLTIQRTQQEDSAVYLCASSSGLAGADTQYFGPGTRLTVL.

To note about this clone: Other DNA sequences in the sample encode the same CDR3. The chain recombines TRBV9 with TRBJ2-7, with 8 positions matching TRBD1. Per the germline V gene, CDR1 is SGDLS and CDR2 is YYNGEE. CDR3 length: 13 residues. J lost 2 bases, V lost 3 bases, and 1 base had no gene match. The CDR3 coding sequence is TGTGCCAGCAGCGAGACAGGGGCCTACGAGCAGTACTTC. Residues: CASSETGAYEQYF.

The chain carries TRBV6-5 and TRBJ2-1; D may be TRBD1 or TRBD2 (5 bases each). Germline assignment: CDR1 MNHEY and CDR2 SVGAGI. The CDR3 extends over 14 amino acids. Trimming cost V 7 bases and J 0 bases, with 10 bases left between them. The CDR3 DNA sequence: TGTGCCAGCAACCGGGACCCCTCCTACAATGAGCAGTTCTTC. It encodes CASNRDPSYNEQFF.

CDR3: CATQGWDIQYF. Written as DNA, the CDR3 is TGTGCCACACAGGGATGGGACATTCAGTACTTC. This chain uses TRBV10-3 with TRBJ2-4; a possible D gene is TRBD1 (6 bases). Germline V gives CDR1 ENHRY, CDR2 SYGVKD. The CDR3 extends over 11 amino acids. Trimming removed 10 bases at V and 8 bases at J, with 12 bases between.

The CDR3, as DNA: TGTGCCAGCAGCTTAGAACAGGGAGGAGGGACCCAGTACTTC. Amino acid sequence: CASSLEQGGGTQYF. This chain links TRBV7-9 with TRBJ2-5; TRBD1 or TRBD2 may be the D gene (6 bases each). Germline values: CDR1 SEHNR, CDR2 FQNEAQ (reference sequence). The CDR3 is made up of 14 amino acids. Trimming removed 1 base from V and 7 bases from J, with 13 bases in between.

About this clone itself: A junction end diverges from the germline sequence, so it may reflect a read error. This chain uses TRBV29-1 with TRBJ2-7, with 7 bases aligning to TRBD1. The CDR3 is 13 amino acids. The V gene's germline CDR1 is SQVTM and CDR2 ANQGSEA. In nucleotides, the CDR3 is TGCAGCGCTGAAGGGACAGCCGCTTACGAGCAGTACTTC. Residues: CSAEGTAAYEQYF.

V gene TRBV2 combines with J gene TRBJ2-4; TRBD1 agrees at 7 bases. J lost 0 bases, V lost 6 bases, and 8 bases had no gene match. This CDR3 spans 16 amino acids. The V gene's germline CDR1 is SNHLY and CDR2 FYNNEI. The CDR3 loop is CASRPETGQAKNIQYF. The CDR3 DNA follows: TGTGCCAGCAGACCTGAGACAGGGCAAGCCAAAAACATTCAGTACTTC.